This TCR beta chain was sequenced for a study of CD4 T cells in relation to SARS-CoV-2 and coronaviruses. Here immunoSEQ multiplex PCR was the method, and the copy in TCRdb shows in-frame clones only, minus some. The sample records about 20,000 clones, 74% being singletons. CDR3 length equals 13 residues. Germline CDR1 and CDR2: SQVTM and ANQGSEA. V trimming: 3 bases; J trimming: 1 base; junction bases outside the gene matches: 1. Unexposed donor CD4+ T cells date from 2011-2018, before the COVID-19 pandemic. Isolation of CD4+ T cells took place after about 9 days in culture. Worth noting for this clone: As yet, its antigen is unknown.

V usage is TRBV29-1 and J usage is TRBJ2-7; 9 positions match TRBD1. The sample comprised CD4+ T cells from PBMCs, cultured in vitro. This TCR was recovered from a human donor in good health. The CDR3 spells CSVDGTGSYEQYF. The DNA for the CDR3 is TGCAGCGTTGATGGGACAGGGTCCTACGAGCAGTACTTC.